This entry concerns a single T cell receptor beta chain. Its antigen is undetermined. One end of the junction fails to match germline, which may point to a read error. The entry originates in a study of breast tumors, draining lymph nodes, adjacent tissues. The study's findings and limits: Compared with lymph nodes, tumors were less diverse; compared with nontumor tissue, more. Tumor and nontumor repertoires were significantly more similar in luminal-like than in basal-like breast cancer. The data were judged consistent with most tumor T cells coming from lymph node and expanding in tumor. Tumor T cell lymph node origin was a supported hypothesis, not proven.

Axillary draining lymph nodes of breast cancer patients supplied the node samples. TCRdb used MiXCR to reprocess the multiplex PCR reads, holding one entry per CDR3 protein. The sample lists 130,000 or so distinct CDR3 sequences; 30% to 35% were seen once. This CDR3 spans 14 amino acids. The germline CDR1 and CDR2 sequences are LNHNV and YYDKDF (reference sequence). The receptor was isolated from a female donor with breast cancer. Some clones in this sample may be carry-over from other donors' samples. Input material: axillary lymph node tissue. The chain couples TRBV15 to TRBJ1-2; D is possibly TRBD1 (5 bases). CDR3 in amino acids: CATSTGSANCGCTF. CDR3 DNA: TGTGCCACCAGCACAGGGAGCGCTAACTGTGGCTGCACCTTC.